Following are 17 T cell receptor beta chains from one sample sequenced in a study of control samples from healthy donors and cancer patients. Method: immunoSEQ multiplex PCR; TCRdb's copy keeps in-frame clones and lacks some. Among 70,000 or so clones listed, approximately 87% were seen once. Sequenced input: blood. Receptors originate from a man aged 50 to 59 in good health.

The chain combines TRBV19 with TRBJ1-3; D not resolved. The germline V gene has CDR1 LNHDA and CDR2 SQIVND (reference sequence). V shed 1 base and J shed 4 bases, with 11 bases lying between them. The CDR3 contains 15 residues. The CDR3 is CASSIGRRQGNTIYF. CDR3 DNA: TGTGCCAGTAGTATAGGTCGTCGGCAGGGAAACACCATATATTTT.

This sequence joins TRBV19 and TRBJ2-2, with D possibly called TRBD1 or TRBD2 (5 bases each). This CDR3 contains 15 residues. Germline-derived CDR1 and CDR2 are LNHDA and SQIVND (reference sequence). The V end was cut by 9 bases, the J end by 4 bases, with 18 bases between. CDR3 in DNA: TGTGCCAGCACCTGGGGAGTAAGGGGCACCGGGGAGCTGTTTTTT. Protein product: CASTWGVRGTGELFF.

The V call is TRBV7-2, the J call TRBJ2-3, with 8 bases that match TRBD2. The CDR3 loop spans 16 amino acids. Germline CDR1 is SGHTA and CDR2 is FQGNSA. J gave up 2 bases and V 1 base, and 5 bases lay outside the gene matches. Written as DNA, the CDR3 is TGTGCCAGCAGCTTAGTTGTAGCGGGAACCACAGATACGCAGTATTTT. This translates into CASSLVVAGTTDTQYF.

The chain uses TRBV27 and TRBJ1-5; possible D gene TRBD1, 6 bases. Trimming took 6 bases from V and 8 from J, leaving 17 bases between them. The CDR3 runs 14 residues. CDR1 is MNHEY and CDR2 is SMNVEV in the germline V gene (reference sequence). CDR3 DNA sequence: TGTGCCAGCAGCAGAATCCAGGGGATCGAGCCCCAGCATTTT. This gives the protein CASSRIQGIEPQHF.

V usage is TRBV12-3 or TRBV12-4 and J usage is TRBJ1-2, with a weak D call TRBD1 (5 bases). V lost 5 bases to trimming and J lost 6 bases, with 13 bases between them. The CDR3 runs 13 residues. CDR3 protein: CASSLQGYDGYTF. For the CDR3, the DNA is TGTGCCAGCAGTCTCCAGGGATATGATGGCTACACCTTC.

This rearrangement joins TRBV14 to TRBJ2-7; TRBD2 matches at 8 bases. The trim removed 4 bases at V and 7 bases at J, leaving 12 bases unmatched. Germline CDR1 reads SGHDN; CDR2 reads FVKESK. The CDR3 loop spans 15 amino acids. DNA of the CDR3: TGTGCCAGCAGCCGTGGAGGCGGGAGGTCGTGGGAGCAGTACTTC. Translating it yields CASSRGGGRSWEQYF. Variable domain in full (rest from reference TRBV14 and TRBJ2-7): EAGVTQFPSHSVIEKGQTVTLRCDPISGHDNLYWYRRVMGKEIKFLLHFVKESKQDESGMPNNRFLAERTGGTYSTLKVQPAELEDSGVYFCASSRGGGRSWEQYFGPGTRLTVT.

V usage is TRBV29-1 and J usage is TRBJ2-1; 7 nucleotides agree with TRBD1. CDR1 is SQVTM and CDR2 is ANQGSEA in the germline V gene. The length of the CDR3 is 11 residues. This chain's CDR3 is CEGAVYNEQFF. The CDR3 DNA reads as TGCGAGGGGGCGGTCTACAATGAGCAGTTCTTC.

A few counts support this clone. The genes are TRBV9 and TRBJ2-1; D is unclear. Germline V gives CDR1 SGDLS, CDR2 YYNGEE. Trimming removed 2 bases at V and 2 bases at J, with 11 bases between. This CDR3 is 15 amino acids long. The CDR3 bases are TGTGCCAGCAGCGTTGTCCCTAGGGCCTACAATGAGCAGTTCTTC. This translates into CASSVVPRAYNEQFF.

The chain couples TRBV11-2 to TRBJ1-3; D gene uncertain. The CDR3 covers 14 residues. The ends were cut back, 5 bases at V and 0 bases at J, with 8 bases in the middle. Germline V gene lookup returns CDR1 SGHAT and CDR2 FQNNGV. CDR3: CASSTGVSGNTIYF. The CDR3 DNA sequence: TGTGCCAGCAGCACCGGAGTCTCTGGAAACACCATATATTTT.

This sequence joins TRBV5-5 and TRBJ2-7; weak D call: TRBD2 (6 bases). Trimming left V 3 bases short and J 4 bases short, with 17 bases between. Germline V gene lookup returns CDR1 SGHKS and CDR2 YYEKEE (reference sequence). The CDR3 contains 15 residues. This CDR3 reads CASSSPGGAGYEQYF. DNA for the CDR3: TGTGCCAGCAGCTCACCAGGAGGGGCAGGGTACGAGCAGTACTTC. The full variable domain, with the rest looked up from reference TRBV5-5 and TRBJ2-7, is DAGVTQSPTHLIKTRGQQVTLRCSPISGHKSVSWYQQVLGQGPQFIFQYYEKEERGRGNFPDRFSARQFPNYSSELNVNALLLGDSALYLCASSSPGGAGYEQYFGPGTRLTVT.

J is TRBJ2-2 and V is TRBV6-1; 7 bases line up with TRBD1. The V gene's germline CDR1 is MNHNS and CDR2 SASEGT. V lost 3 bases and J lost 0; bases outside the gene matches: 10. This CDR3 spans 18 amino acids. In DNA, the CDR3 is TGTGCCAGCAGTGATCTCCGGGACAGTGGCGCGAACACCGGGGAGCTGTTTTTT. Amino acid sequence: CASSDLRDSGANTGELFF.

This clone appeared a single time. This chain's CDR3 is CASSAPRRGLYEQYF. CDR3 in DNA: TGTGCCAGCAGCGCCCCGCGCCGCGGGCTCTACGAGCAGTACTTC. The genes are TRBV9 and TRBJ2-7; D is possibly TRBD2 (5 bases). Per germline, CDR1 SGDLS and CDR2 YYNGEE. There are 15 residues in the CDR3. Trimming cost V 3 bases and J 3 bases, with 16 bases left between them.

This sequence joins TRBV6-4 and TRBJ2-2; D unresolved. Germline V gene sequence: CDR1 MRHNA, CDR2 SNTAGT. The length of the CDR3 is 13 residues. V lost 4 bases and J lost 2, with 5 bases in between. The CDR3 spells CASSGGNTGELFF. Written as DNA, the CDR3 is TGTGCCAGCAGTGGTGGAAACACCGGGGAGCTGTTTTTT.

The V gene is TRBV27, the J gene TRBJ1-6; D is undetermined. Trimming cost V 5 bases and J 10 bases, with 9 bases left between them. The length of the CDR3 is 12 residues. CDR1 is MNHEY and CDR2 is SMNVEV in the germline V gene (reference sequence). This chain's CDR3 is CASSHLDSPLHF. The CDR3 DNA sequence: TGTGCCAGCAGTCACCTTGACTCACCCCTCCACTTT.

The chain combines TRBV11-2 with TRBJ2-5; 7 nucleotides align to TRBD1. CDR1 is SGHAT, CDR2 FQNNGV, per germline. The CDR3 sequence is 16 residues long. The junction had 8 bases not matched to a gene; V was cut back by 4 bases and J by 0 bases. CDR3 DNA sequence: TGTGCCAGCAGCTCCGGGACAGCGAGGTACCAAGAGACCCAGTACTTC. Translated, it gives CASSSGTARYQETQYF. Variable domain in full (rest from reference TRBV11-2 and TRBJ2-5): EAGVAQSPRYKIIEKRQSVAFWCNPISGHATLYWYQQILGQGPKLLIQFQNNGVVDDSQLPKDRFSAERLKGVDSTLKIQPAKLEDSAVYLCASSSGTARYQETQYFGPGTRLLVL.

The chain combines TRBV4-3 with TRBJ2-2; TRBD1 is a possible D gene (6 bases). Per germline, CDR1 LGHNA and CDR2 YSLEER. The length of the CDR3 is 14 residues. The V end was cut by 1 base, the J end by 7 bases, with 10 bases between. CDR3 in amino acids: CASSQVIGGGELFF. The CDR3 nucleotides are TGCGCCAGCAGCCAAGTAATAGGGGGCGGGGAGCTGTTTTTT.

This chain uses TRBV7-7 with TRBJ1-3; perhaps TRBD1 as D (5 bases). Germline CDR1 is SSHAT and CDR2 is FNYEAQ (reference sequence). The CDR3 has 13 residues. Trimming removed 4 bases from V and 9 bases from J, with 13 bases in between. CDR3: CASSSLRGGTIYF. The CDR3 DNA follows: TGTGCCAGCAGCTCCTTAAGGGGAGGCACCATATATTTT. The full variable domain, its missing parts supplied by reference TRBV7-7 and TRBJ1-3, is GAGVSQSPRYKVTKRGQDVTLRCDPISSHATLYWYQQALGQGPEFLTYFNYEAQPDKSGLPSDRFSAERPEGSISTLTIQRTEQRDSAMYRCASSSLRGGTIYFGEGSWLTVV.